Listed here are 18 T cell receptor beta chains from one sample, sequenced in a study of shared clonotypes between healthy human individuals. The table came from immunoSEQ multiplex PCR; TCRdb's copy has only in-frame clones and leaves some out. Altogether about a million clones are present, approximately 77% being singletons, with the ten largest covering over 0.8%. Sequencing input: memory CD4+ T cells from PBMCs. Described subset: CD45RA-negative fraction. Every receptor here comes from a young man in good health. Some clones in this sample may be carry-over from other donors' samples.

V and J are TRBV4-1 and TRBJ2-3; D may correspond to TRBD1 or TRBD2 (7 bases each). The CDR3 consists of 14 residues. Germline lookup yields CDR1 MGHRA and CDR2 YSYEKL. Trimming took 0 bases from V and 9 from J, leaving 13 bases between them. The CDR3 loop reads CASSQESQGGTQYF. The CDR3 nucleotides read TGCGCCAGCAGCCAAGAATCGCAGGGGGGGACGCAGTATTTT.

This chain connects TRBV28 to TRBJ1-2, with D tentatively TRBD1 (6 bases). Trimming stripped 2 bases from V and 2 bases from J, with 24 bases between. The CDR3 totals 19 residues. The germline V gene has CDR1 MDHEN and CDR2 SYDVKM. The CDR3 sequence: CASSLVSVLRNRENYGYTF. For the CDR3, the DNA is TGTGCCAGCAGTTTAGTTTCTGTATTGAGAAACAGGGAGAACTATGGCTACACCTTC.

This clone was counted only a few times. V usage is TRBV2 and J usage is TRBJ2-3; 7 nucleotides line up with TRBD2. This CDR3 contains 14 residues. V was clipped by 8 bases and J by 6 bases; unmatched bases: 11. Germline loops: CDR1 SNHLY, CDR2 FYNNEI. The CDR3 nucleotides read TGTGCCAGCCGCCAGCGGGGCCCCCGGGATACGCAGTATTTT. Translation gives CASRQRGPRDTQYF.

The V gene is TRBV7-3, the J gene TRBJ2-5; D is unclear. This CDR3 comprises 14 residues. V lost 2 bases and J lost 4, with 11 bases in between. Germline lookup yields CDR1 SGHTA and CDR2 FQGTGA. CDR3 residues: CASSLALLLETQYF. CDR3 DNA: TGTGCCAGCAGCTTAGCGCTTCTTTTAGAGACCCAGTACTTC. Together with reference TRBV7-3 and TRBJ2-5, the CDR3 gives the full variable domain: GAGVSQTPSNKVTEKGKYVELRCDPISGHTALYWYRQSLGQGPEFLIYFQGTGAADDSGLPNDRFFAVRPEGSVSTLKIQRTERGDSAVYLCASSLALLLETQYFGPGTRLLVL.

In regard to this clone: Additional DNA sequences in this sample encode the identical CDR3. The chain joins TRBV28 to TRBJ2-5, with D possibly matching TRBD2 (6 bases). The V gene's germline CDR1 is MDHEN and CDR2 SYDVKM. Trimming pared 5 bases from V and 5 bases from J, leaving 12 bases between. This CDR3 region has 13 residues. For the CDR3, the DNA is TGTGCCAGCAGTCTCGCAGGGAGGGAGACCCAGTACTTC. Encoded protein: CASSLAGRETQYF.

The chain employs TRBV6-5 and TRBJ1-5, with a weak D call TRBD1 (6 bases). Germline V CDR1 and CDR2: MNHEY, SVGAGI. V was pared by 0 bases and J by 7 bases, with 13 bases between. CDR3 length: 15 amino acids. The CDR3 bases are TGTGCCAGCAGTTACTCATGGACAGCCGGACAGCCCCAGCATTTT. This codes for CASSYSWTAGQPQHF.

In nucleotides, the CDR3 is TGTGCCAGCAGCTTGGCCCCCAGGTTTCAGCAGTTCTTC. Its protein is CASSLAPRFQQFF. The chain carries TRBV5-5 and TRBJ2-1; D not certain. From germline, CDR1 is SGHKS and CDR2 YYEKEE (reference sequence). The CDR3 sequence is 13 residues long. V lost 0 bases to trimming and J lost 11 bases, with 12 bases between them.

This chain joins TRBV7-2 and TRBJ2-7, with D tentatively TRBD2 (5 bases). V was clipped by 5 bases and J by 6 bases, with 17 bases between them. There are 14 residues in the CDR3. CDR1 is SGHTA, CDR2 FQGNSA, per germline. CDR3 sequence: CASSTRTGTGEQYF. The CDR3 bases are TGTGCCAGCAGCACCAGGACTGGCACGGGCGAGCAGTACTTC.

In DNA form, the CDR3 reads TGTGCCAGCAGCTTCAGTCCAGGACTAGCGGTAACCCAGTACTTC. Translated: CASSFSPGLAVTQYF. The rearrangement joins TRBV7-2 to TRBJ2-5, with 10 bases matching TRBD2. The V segment lost 3 bases and the J segment 8 bases; nucleotides outside the gene matches: 9. CDR1 is SGHTA and CDR2 is FQGNSA in the germline V gene. This CDR3 comprises 15 residues.

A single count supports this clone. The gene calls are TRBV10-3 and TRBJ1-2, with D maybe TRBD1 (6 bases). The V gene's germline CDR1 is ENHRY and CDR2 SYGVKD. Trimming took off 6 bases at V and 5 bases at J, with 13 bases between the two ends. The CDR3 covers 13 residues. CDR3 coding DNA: TGTGCCATCAGGGCCGGGACACGATATGGCTACACCTTC. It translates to CAIRAGTRYGYTF.

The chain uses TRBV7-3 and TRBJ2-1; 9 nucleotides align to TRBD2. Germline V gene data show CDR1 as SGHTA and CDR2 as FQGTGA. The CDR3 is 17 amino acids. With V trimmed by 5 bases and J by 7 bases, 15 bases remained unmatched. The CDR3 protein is CASSPFLVAGVGNEQFF. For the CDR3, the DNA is TGTGCCAGCAGCCCCTTTCTGGTAGCGGGAGTGGGTAATGAGCAGTTCTTC. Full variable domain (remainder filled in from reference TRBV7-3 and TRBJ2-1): GAGVSQTPSNKVTEKGKYVELRCDPISGHTALYWYRQSLGQGPEFLIYFQGTGAADDSGLPNDRFFAVRPEGSVSTLKIQRTERGDSAVYLCASSPFLVAGVGNEQFFGPGTRLTVL.

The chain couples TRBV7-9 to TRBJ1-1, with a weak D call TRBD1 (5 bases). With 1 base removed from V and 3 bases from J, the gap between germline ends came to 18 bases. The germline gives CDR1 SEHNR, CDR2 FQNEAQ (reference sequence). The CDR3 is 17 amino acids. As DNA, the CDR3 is TGTGCCAGCAGCTTAGAGTGGGGTGGAGGGGAGGACACTGAAGCTTTCTTT. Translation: CASSLEWGGGEDTEAFF.

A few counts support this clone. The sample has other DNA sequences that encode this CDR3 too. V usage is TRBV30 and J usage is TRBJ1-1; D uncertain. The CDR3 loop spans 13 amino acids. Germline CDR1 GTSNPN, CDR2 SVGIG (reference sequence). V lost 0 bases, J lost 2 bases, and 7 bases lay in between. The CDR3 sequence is CAWSVRGNTEAFF. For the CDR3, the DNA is TGTGCCTGGAGTGTACGGGGAAACACTGAAGCTTTCTTT. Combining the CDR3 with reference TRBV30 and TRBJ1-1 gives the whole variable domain SQTIHQWPATLVQPVGSPLSLECTVEGTSNPNLYWYRQAAGRGLQLLFYSVGIGQISSEVPQNLSASRPQDRQFILSSKKLLLSDSGFYLCAWSVRGNTEAFFGQGTRLTVV.

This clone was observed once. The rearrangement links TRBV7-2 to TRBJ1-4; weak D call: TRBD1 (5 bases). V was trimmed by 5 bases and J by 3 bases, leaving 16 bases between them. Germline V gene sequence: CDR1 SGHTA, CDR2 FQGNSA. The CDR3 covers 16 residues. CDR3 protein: CASSLMGGLANEKLFF. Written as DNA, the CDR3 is TGTGCCAGCAGCCTTATGGGGGGGTTGGCTAATGAAAAACTGTTTTTT.

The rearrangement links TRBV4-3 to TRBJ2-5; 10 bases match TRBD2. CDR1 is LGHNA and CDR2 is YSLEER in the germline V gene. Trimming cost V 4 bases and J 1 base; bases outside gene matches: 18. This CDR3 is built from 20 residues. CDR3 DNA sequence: TGCGCCAGCAGCCGGGAGCTAGCGGGAGTCGCCGGGTTTGGCCAAGAGACCCAGTACTTC. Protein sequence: CASSRELAGVAGFGQETQYF.

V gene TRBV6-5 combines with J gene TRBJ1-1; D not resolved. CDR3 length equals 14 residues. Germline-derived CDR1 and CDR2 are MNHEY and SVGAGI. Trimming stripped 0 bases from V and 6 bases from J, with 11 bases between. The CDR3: CASSYSPLEAEAFF. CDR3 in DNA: TGTGCCAGCAGTTACTCCCCACTGGAGGCTGAAGCTTTCTTT.

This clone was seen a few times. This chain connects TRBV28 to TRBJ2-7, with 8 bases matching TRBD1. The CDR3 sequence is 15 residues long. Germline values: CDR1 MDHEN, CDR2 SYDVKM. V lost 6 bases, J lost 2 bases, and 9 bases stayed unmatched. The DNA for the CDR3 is TGTGCCAGCAGCCCCGGGACAGGCCTCCCCTACGAGCAGTACTTC. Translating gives CASSPGTGLPYEQYF.

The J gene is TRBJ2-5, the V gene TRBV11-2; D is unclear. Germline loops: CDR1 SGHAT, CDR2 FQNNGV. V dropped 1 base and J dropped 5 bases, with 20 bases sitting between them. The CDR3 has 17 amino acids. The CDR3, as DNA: TGTGCCAGCAGCTTAGGGGTCGGTGTAGGGTCCGGGGAGACCCAGTACTTC. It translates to CASSLGVGVGSGETQYF.